The 27 T cell receptor beta chains listed next were all sequenced from one sample in a study of T cell changes during pregnancy in multiple sclerosis. TCRdb keeps only in-frame clones here, not all; method: immunoSEQ multiplex PCR. This sample has roughly 14,000 clones, with 80% to 90% found just once. This material consisted of CD8+ T cells from peripheral blood mononuclear cells, taken in the first trimester of pregnancy. These receptors all stem from a female donor with multiple sclerosis, enrolled in a pregnancy study.

The V and J genes are TRBV7-9 and TRBJ2-5; D is possibly TRBD2 (5 bases). Per the germline V gene, CDR1 is SEHNR and CDR2 is FQNEAQ (reference sequence). V was clipped by 6 bases and J by 1 base, with 12 bases between them. The CDR3 is 14 amino acids. The CDR3 nucleotides read TGTGCCAGCAGGGCTGCCGGGGTCCAAGAGACCCAGTACTTC. This sequence encodes CASRAAGVQETQYF.

A single count supports this clone. V is TRBV12-1 and J is TRBJ2-2; the table's D call, TRBD2, was not checked against the DNA. TRBV12-1 is designated a pseudogene. The CDR3 has 16 amino acids. CDR3: CASSFWRGINTGELFF. CDR3 bases: TGTGCCAGCAGCTTTTGGCGGGGGATTAACACCGGGGAGCTGTTTTTT.

The J gene is TRBJ2-1, the V gene TRBV7-8, with 7 nucleotides matching TRBD2. J lost 1 base, V lost 4 bases, and 13 bases had no gene match. The CDR3 spans 18 residues. Looked up from germline, CDR1 is SGHVS and CDR2 is FQNEAQ. CDR3 nucleotide sequence: TGTGCCAGCAGCTCTAGGGCCGGACTAGTCGGTTCCTACAATGAGCAGTTCTTC. Its protein is CASSSRAGLVGSYNEQFF.

The rearrangement uses TRBV27 and TRBJ2-7, with TRBD1 as a possible D gene (6 bases). The CDR3 consists of 16 residues. Germline V gives CDR1 MNHEY, CDR2 SMNVEV (reference sequence). The V and J ends lost 2 bases and 0 bases respectively, with 14 bases between them. CDR3 protein: CASSLAGGQPSYEQYF. CDR3 DNA: TGTGCCAGCAGTTTAGCCGGCGGACAGCCCTCCTACGAGCAGTACTTC.

This chain connects TRBV28 to TRBJ2-7, with 7 nucleotides matching TRBD2. The length of the CDR3 is 13 residues. J gave up 1 base and V 4 bases, and 1 base lay outside the gene matches. The V gene's germline CDR1 is MDHEN and CDR2 SYDVKM. The CDR3 is CASSSAGSYEQYF. The CDR3 coding sequence is TGTGCCAGCAGTTCAGCGGGGTCCTACGAGCAGTACTTC. Full variable domain (rest looked up from reference TRBV28 and TRBJ2-7): DVKVTQSSRYLVKRTGEKVFLECVQDMDHENMFWYRQDPGLGLRLIYFSYDVKMKEKGDIPEGYSVSREKKERFSLILESASTNQTSMYLCASSSAGSYEQYFGPGTRLTVT.

The chain links TRBV6-6 to TRBJ2-1; 11 bases line up with TRBD2. CDR1 is MNHNY, CDR2 SVGAGI, per germline (reference sequence). The CDR3 extends over 15 amino acids. Trimming removed 6 bases from V and 8 bases from J; junction bases left unmatched: 9. The CDR3 spells CASSPLAGEVHEQFF. The CDR3 coding sequence is TGTGCCAGCAGCCCACTAGCGGGAGAAGTCCATGAGCAGTTCTTC.

V and J are TRBV7-9 and TRBJ1-4; 10 nucleotides match TRBD1. V trimming: 5 bases; J trimming: 3 bases; junction bases outside the gene matches: 9. This CDR3 region has 17 residues. Germline V CDR1 and CDR2: SEHNR, FQNEAQ (reference sequence). For the CDR3, the DNA is TGTGCCAGCAGCCAAGGACAGGGGGTATCAGCTAATGAAAAACTGTTTTTT. It yields the protein CASSQGQGVSANEKLFF. Combining the CDR3 with reference TRBV7-9 and TRBJ1-4 gives the whole variable domain DTGVSQNPRHKITKRGQNVTFRCDPISEHNRLYWYRQTLGQGPEFLTYFQNEAQLEKSRLLSDRFSAERPKGSFSTLEIQRTEQGDSAMYLCASSQGQGVSANEKLFFGSGTQLSVL.

The genes are TRBV4-1 and TRBJ2-7; 8 bases are shared with TRBD1. CDR3 length: 14 amino acids. Germline V gene lookup returns CDR1 MGHRA and CDR2 YSYEKL. V shed 5 bases and J 1 base; nucleotides not matched to a gene: 4. CDR3 DNA: TGCGCCAGCAGCTTACGGACAGGGTCCTACGAGCAGTACTTC. Protein: CASSLRTGSYEQYF.

This chain connects TRBV7-3 to TRBJ2-7; a possible D gene is TRBD1 (6 bases). V lost 1 base and J lost 6, with 16 bases in between. CDR1 is SGHTA and CDR2 is FQGTGA in the germline V gene. The CDR3 is made up of 15 amino acids. CDR3 DNA sequence: TGTGCCAGCAGCTTAAACGGCGGCAGGGGTGGCGAGCAGTACTTC. Its translation is CASSLNGGRGGEQYF.

This chain uses TRBV7-9 with TRBJ1-4; TRBD1 matches 11 bases. The trim removed 6 bases at V and 10 bases at J, leaving 7 bases unmatched. The CDR3 is 14 amino acids. Germline loops: CDR1 SEHNR, CDR2 FQNEAQ (reference sequence). The DNA for the CDR3 is TGTGCCAGCAGTTCTGGACAGGGGGCGATAAAACTGTTTTTT. Amino acid sequence: CASSSGQGAIKLFF.

There are a few counts of this clone. The chain links TRBV5-1 to TRBJ1-3; 8 bases match TRBD1. Germline CDR1 reads SGHRS; CDR2 reads YFSETQ. The CDR3 length is 16 residues. The V and J ends lost 4 bases and 0 bases, in that order; junction bases with no gene match: 6. The CDR3 loop is CASSPWTGTSGNTIYF. The CDR3 nucleotides are TGCGCCAGCAGCCCGTGGACAGGGACCTCTGGAAACACCATATATTTT. The entire variable domain, with the rest obtained from reference TRBV5-1 and TRBJ1-3, is as follows: KAGVTQTPRYLIKTRGQQVTLSCSPISGHRSVSWYQQTPGQGLQFLFEYFSETQRNKGNFPGRFSGRQFSNSRSEMNVSTLELGDSALYLCASSPWTGTSGNTIYFGEGSWLTVV.

This chain links TRBV7-9 with TRBJ1-4, with TRBD1 identical over 8 bases. The CDR3 runs to 15 residues. Per the germline V gene, CDR1 is SEHNR and CDR2 is FQNEAQ (reference sequence). Losses at the gene ends were 5 bases for V and 7 bases for J; bases not matched to a gene: 9. CDR3 in amino acids: CASSRATGVFEKLFF. The DNA of the CDR3 is TGTGCCAGCAGCCGAGCGACAGGGGTCTTTGAAAAACTGTTTTTT.

This chain joins TRBV7-2 and TRBJ2-1, with TRBD2 identical over 9 bases. The V segment lost 2 bases and the J segment 0 bases; nucleotides outside the gene matches: 5. In germline, CDR1 is SGHTA, CDR2 FQGNSA. The CDR3 covers 17 residues. CDR3 bases: TGTGCCAGCAGCTTAAGAATTAGCGGGAGCTCCTACAATGAGCAGTTCTTC. Encoded protein: CASSLRISGSSYNEQFF. The full variable domain, its missing parts supplied by reference TRBV7-2 and TRBJ2-1, is GAGVSQSPSNKVTEKGKDVELRCDPISGHTALYWYRQSLGQGLEFLIYFQGNSAPDKSGLPSDRFSAERTGGSVSTLTIQRTQQEDSAVYLCASSLRISGSSYNEQFFGPGTRLTVL.

V and J are TRBV14 and TRBJ2-1, with D hard to call. The CDR3 extends over 11 amino acids. V lost 0 bases, J lost 16 bases, and 10 bases lay in between. CDR1 SGHDN and CDR2 FVKESK come from the germline V gene. The DNA for the CDR3 is TGTGCCAGCAGCCAAGACCGAGTCGAATTCTTC. It is translated as CASSQDRVEFF.

The rearrangement joins TRBV27 to TRBJ1-2, with 10 bases matching TRBD1. V dropped 3 bases and J dropped 5; count of bases not matched to a gene: 12. The CDR3 is 17 residues long. Germline-derived CDR1 and CDR2 are MNHEY and SMNVEV (reference sequence). CDR3 loop: CASSLFGRDRGSYGYTF. CDR3 coding DNA: TGTGCCAGCAGTTTGTTTGGCCGGGACAGGGGAAGTTATGGCTACACCTTC.

This clone rates as medium-sized. The chain couples TRBV7-9 to TRBJ2-5; the D is unclear. Trimming took off 4 bases at V and 5 bases at J, with 5 bases between the two ends. The CDR3 extends over 11 amino acids. Germline assignment: CDR1 SEHNR and CDR2 FQNEAQ (reference sequence). The CDR3 bases are TGTGCCAGCAGCTCCGGGGAGACCCAGTACTTC. Amino acid sequence: CASSSGETQYF.

CDR3 loop: CASSGNRASNQPQHF. CDR3 DNA: TGTGCCAGCAGTGGCAACAGGGCGAGCAATCAGCCCCAGCATTTT. The rearrangement joins TRBV6-1 to TRBJ1-5, with D possibly matching TRBD1 (6 bases). Germline values: CDR1 MNHNS, CDR2 SASEGT. This CDR3 has 15 amino acids. Trimming took 4 bases from V and 1 from J, leaving 11 bases between them.

This chain joins TRBV7-8 and TRBJ2-7; weak D call: TRBD2 (6 bases). Between the trimmed V and J ends, which lost 1 base and 7 bases, there was a span of 17 bases. CDR1 is SGHVS, CDR2 FQNEAQ, per germline. The CDR3 spans 15 residues. The CDR3 DNA reads as TGTGCCAGCAGCTTAGAGGCCGGGTTCCGGGGGGAGCAGTACTTC. This translates into CASSLEAGFRGEQYF.

This clone was recorded a few times. CDR3 DNA sequence: TGTGCCAGCAGCCACGAGGCCACTGAAGCTTTCTTT. It specifies CASSHEATEAFF. The chain is built from TRBV5-4 and TRBJ1-1; D unclear. The CDR3 has 12 residues. The V end was cut by 4 bases, the J end by 4 bases, with 8 bases between. Germline V gene sequence: CDR1 SGHNT, CDR2 YYREEE (reference sequence). The full variable domain, rest sourced from reference TRBV5-4 and TRBJ1-1, is ETGVTQSPTHLIKTRGQQVTLRCSSQSGHNTVSWYQQALGQGPQFIFQYYREEENGRGNFPPRFSGLQFPNYSSELNVNALELDDSALYLCASSHEATEAFFGQGTRLTVV.

This chain connects TRBV10-3 to TRBJ2-7; D remains unclear. V gave up 11 bases and J gave up 0 bases, with 14 bases separating them. The CDR3 has 13 amino acids. The germline gives CDR1 ENHRY, CDR2 SYGVKD. The CDR3 DNA is TGTGCCTCAATCCTTTCTAGCTCCTACGAGCAGTACTTC. Its protein is CASILSSSYEQYF.

V is TRBV9 and J is TRBJ2-7; 7 positions agree with TRBD2. This CDR3 region has 16 residues. V lost 4 bases to trimming and J lost 0 bases; unmatched junction nucleotides: 10. CDR1 is SGDLS, CDR2 YYNGEE, per germline. The CDR3 here is CASSPSSGALSYEQYF. The DNA of the CDR3 is TGTGCCAGCAGCCCGTCCAGCGGGGCTCTCTCCTACGAGCAGTACTTC.

V gene TRBV4-1 combines with J gene TRBJ1-2; TRBD1 is a possible D gene (6 bases). V gave up 1 base and J gave up 2 bases, with 11 bases separating them. Looked up from germline, CDR1 is MGHRA and CDR2 is YSYEKL. CDR3 size: 15 residues. The CDR3 here is CASSQVTGSNYGYTF. DNA for the CDR3: TGCGCCAGCAGCCAAGTAACAGGGTCAAACTATGGCTACACCTTC.

This chain joins TRBV9 and TRBJ2-1, with a tentative D call TRBD2 (7 bases). The CDR3 is 16 residues long. Trimming took off 0 bases at V and 3 bases at J, with 13 bases between the two ends. The germline gives CDR1 SGDLS, CDR2 YYNGEE. CDR3 amino acids: CASSVVAGAYYNEQFF. The CDR3 DNA is TGTGCCAGCAGCGTAGTTGCGGGGGCCTACTACAATGAGCAGTTCTTC.

The chain joins TRBV28 to TRBJ2-7; 8 positions match TRBD1. V dropped 3 bases and J dropped 4; count of bases not matched to a gene: 5. CDR3 length: 14 residues. Germline CDR1 is MDHEN and CDR2 is SYDVKM. CDR3 nucleotide sequence: TGTGCCAGCAGTTTTCGACAGGGGCCTTACGAGCAGTACTTC. Translated: CASSFRQGPYEQYF.

The chain combines TRBV7-6 with TRBJ2-2; 8 bases map to TRBD2. The CDR3 length is 13 residues. Germline V lookup: CDR1 SGHVS, CDR2 FNYEAQ. The V segment lost 5 bases and the J segment 9 bases; nucleotides outside the gene matches: 5. The CDR3 loop is CASSLTSGRELFF. The CDR3, as DNA: TGTGCCAGCAGCCTAACTAGCGGCCGGGAGCTGTTTTTT.

This sequence joins TRBV15 and TRBJ2-7, with D maybe TRBD2 (6 bases). The CDR3 has 12 residues. The germline CDR1 and CDR2 sequences are LNHNV and YYDKDF (reference sequence). Trimming pared 9 bases from V and 6 bases from J, leaving 15 bases between. For the CDR3, the DNA is TGTGCCACGGGGGACGGGGGACTCGAGCAGTACTTC. Residues: CATGDGGLEQYF.

This clone was observed a handful of times. This rearrangement joins TRBV7-6 to TRBJ2-1; D is unresolved. Per germline, CDR1 SGHVS and CDR2 FNYEAQ. The germline V and J ends were trimmed by 1 base and 8 bases, with 6 bases remaining between them. This CDR3 spans 12 amino acids. The CDR3 sequence is CASSLGSDEQFF. DNA of the CDR3: TGTGCCAGCAGCTTAGGGTCGGATGAGCAGTTCTTC.